This T cell receptor beta chain was captured by sequencing in a study of T cells expressing NK-cell markers. Whole-study context: HCMV serostatus: seven of eight sequenced donors positive, one negative.

TCR beta libraries carry UMIs added by 5'RACE template switching. TCRdb re-called the 5' RACE reads and catalogs CDR3 proteins one per entry, DNA excluded. The table gives hundreds of thousands of distinct CDR3 sequences; the top ten clones make up roughly 3.4% of it. Study conclusions and caveats: In a handful of donors, dominant clonotypes made up roughly 25-60.1% of CD3+CD56-NKG2C+ cells. More than five donors showed dominant NKG2C+ clonotypes comprising roughly 1.0-7.5% of their CD8+ T cells.

To note about this clonotype: The antigen is undetermined.

This receptor was taken from a man aged 18 to 30 in good health. The sequenced sample was blood T cells: a sorted CD56 or NKG2C T cell subset, CD4+ or CD8+ T cells, or bulk PBMC T cells (not recorded which).

The CDR3 reads CARTGSSYEQYF. The genes are TRBV10-3 and TRBJ2-7. The CDR3 sequence is 12 residues long. Germline CDR1 is ENHRY and CDR2 is SYGVKD.